These 26 T cell receptor beta chains came from one sample sequenced in a study of cytomegalovirus exposure and HLA in healthy donors. With 60 Vbeta and 13 Jbeta primers, the PCR was carried out. TCRdb's table, derived via immunoSEQ multiplex PCR, lists solely in-frame clones and lacks some. This table has around 130,000 clones, approximately 80% appearing once. Sequencing was done on a sample of PBMCs. Receptor source: a middle-aged man in good health and CMV-seronegative.

This chain uses TRBV7-6 with TRBJ1-4; no clear D gene. Germline CDR1 is SGHVS and CDR2 is FNYEAQ. The CDR3 consists of 15 residues. The V end lost 5 bases, the J end lost 7 bases, and 17 bases lay between the germline ends. The CDR3: CASSPSLGGFEKLFF. In DNA form, the CDR3 reads TGTGCCAGCAGCCCCAGCTTAGGAGGTTTTGAAAAACTGTTTTTT.

The V call is TRBV30, the J call TRBJ2-1; 9 bases match TRBD2. There are 15 residues in the CDR3. Germline lookup yields CDR1 GTSNPN and CDR2 SVGIG (reference sequence). V lost 1 base and J lost 8; bases outside the gene matches: 9. CDR3 loop: CAWSEKGLASDEQFF. The CDR3, as DNA: TGTGCCTGGAGTGAGAAGGGACTAGCATCCGATGAGCAGTTCTTC.

The J gene is TRBJ2-3, the V gene TRBV5-6; the D is unclear. V lost 4 bases to trimming and J lost 0 bases, with 15 bases between them. The CDR3 sequence is 16 residues long. Germline-derived CDR1 and CDR2 are SGHDT and YYEEEE. CDR3 in DNA: TGTGCCAGCAGCAATCGTCAGGCCGCTAGCACAGATACGCAGTATTTT. Protein product: CASSNRQAASTDTQYF.

The rearrangement uses TRBV5-1 and TRBJ2-7, with 8 bases lining up with TRBD1. The ends lost 5 bases at V and 3 bases at J; junction bases unmatched: 4. CDR1 and CDR2 (germline): SGHRS, YFSETQ. This CDR3 spans 13 amino acids. The CDR3 loop is CASSSGTGYEQYF. The CDR3 coding sequence is TGCGCCAGCAGTTCCGGGACAGGCTACGAGCAGTACTTC.

V gene TRBV19 combines with J gene TRBJ1-5; D may be TRBD1 (6 bases). Trimming removed 4 bases at V and 4 bases at J, with 11 bases between. The CDR3 extends over 14 amino acids. Germline CDR1 reads LNHDA; CDR2 reads SQIVND (reference sequence). CDR3 in DNA: TGTGCCAGTAGTACAGGGGTAGGAAATCAGCCCCAGCATTTT. Translating gives CASSTGVGNQPQHF.

The chain employs TRBV19 and TRBJ2-7, with TRBD1 identical over 12 bases. The CDR3 is 17 residues long. From germline, CDR1 is LNHDA and CDR2 SQIVND (reference sequence). Losses at the gene ends were 4 bases for V and 6 bases for J; bases not matched to a gene: 13. The CDR3 DNA reads as TGTGCCAGTAGTAATCAGGGAGCCGGGACAGGGGGCGGCGAGCAGTACTTC. It codes for CASSNQGAGTGGGEQYF.

This chain uses TRBV28 with TRBJ1-1, with D unclear. The V end was cut by 4 bases, the J end by 3 bases, with 12 bases between. The germline V gene encodes CDR1 MDHEN and CDR2 SYDVKM. This CDR3 has 14 residues. The CDR3 DNA reads as TGTGCCAGCAGTTCGTCCCCAGGATACACTGAAGCTTTCTTT. Protein sequence: CASSSSPGYTEAFF.

This clone was picked up a small number of times. The chain couples TRBV2 to TRBJ1-5; D is undetermined. V shed 3 bases and J shed 6 bases, with 12 bases lying between them. The germline V gene has CDR1 SNHLY and CDR2 FYNNEI. CDR3 length: 14 residues. The CDR3: CASSDKGGGQPQHF. CDR3 sequence (DNA): TGTGCCAGCAGTGATAAGGGTGGAGGTCAGCCCCAGCATTTT.

J is TRBJ2-4 and V is TRBV7-2, with TRBD1 identical over 8 bases. The CDR3 has 14 residues. Per the germline V gene, CDR1 is SGHTA and CDR2 is FQGNSA. V gave up 4 bases and J gave up 7 bases; unmatched junction bases: 6. The DNA of the CDR3 is TGTGCCAGCAGCTCACGACAGGGGTCGAACATTCAGTACTTC. It specifies CASSSRQGSNIQYF.

The rearrangement links TRBV7-8 to TRBJ2-2; 7 positions match TRBD2. The germline CDR1 and CDR2 sequences are SGHVS and FQNEAQ. Trimming cost V 3 bases and J 6 bases; bases outside gene matches: 13. The CDR3 covers 17 residues. CDR3 protein: CASSFGSSGLGSGELFF. For the CDR3, the DNA is TGTGCCAGCAGCTTTGGGTCTAGCGGCCTAGGGTCCGGGGAGCTGTTTTTT.

V is TRBV5-1 and J is TRBJ2-7; 9 bases are shared with TRBD2. Germline V gene data show CDR1 as SGHRS and CDR2 as YFSETQ. Trimming cost V 3 bases and J 5 bases; bases outside gene matches: 30. This CDR3 region has 22 residues. As DNA, the CDR3 is TGCGCCAGCAGCTCCGTGGGCTCACTCGGAGGACTAGCGCGCCACCCCACCCACGAGCAGTACTTC. Its translation is CASSSVGSLGGLARHPTHEQYF.

J is TRBJ2-6 and V is TRBV18, with 7 bases that match TRBD1. The CDR3 length is 15 residues. V was pared by 5 bases and J by 2 bases, with 3 bases of the junction left unmatched. Germline CDR1 KGHSH, CDR2 LQKENI. The CDR3 DNA reads TGTGCCAGCTCAATCACAGGGGCTGGGGCCAACGTCCTGACTTTC. The encoded protein is CASSITGAGANVLTF.

The gene calls are TRBV5-1 and TRBJ2-1, with 10 bases identical to TRBD2. V lost 5 bases to trimming and J lost 8 bases; unmatched junction nucleotides: 10. The CDR3 is made up of 15 amino acids. CDR1 and CDR2 (germline): SGHRS, YFSETQ. The CDR3 spells CASSSAGGLGDEQFF. CDR3 bases: TGCGCCAGCAGTTCAGCGGGAGGGCTCGGGGATGAGCAGTTCTTC.

The V gene is TRBV18, the J gene TRBJ1-5; 10 bases match TRBD1. This CDR3 spans 14 amino acids. Germline V lookup: CDR1 KGHSH, CDR2 LQKENI. V trimming: 6 bases; J trimming: 9 bases; junction bases outside the gene matches: 8. DNA for the CDR3: TGTGCCAGCTCCTCGGGGACAGGGGACGTGCCCCAGCATTTT. This encodes CASSSGTGDVPQHF.

This clone has only a few counts. The J gene is TRBJ1-5, the V gene TRBV4-2; the match to TRBD1 covers 8 bases. The junction had 5 bases not matched to a gene; V was cut back by 3 bases and J by 4 bases. Germline V gives CDR1 LGHNA, CDR2 YNFKEQ. The CDR3 has 15 amino acids. The CDR3 region has the DNA TGTGCCAGCAGCCAGGGGGGACAGGCAAATCAGCCCCAGCATTTT. Translated, it gives CASSQGGQANQPQHF.

The J gene is TRBJ2-5, the V gene TRBV7-2, with D perhaps matching TRBD2 (6 bases). The last part of the DNA fits TRBJ2-7 better; the J call may be wrong. Germline-derived CDR1 and CDR2 are SGHTA and FQGNSA. The CDR3 length is 13 residues. The CDR3 DNA reads TGTGCCAGCAGCTTCAAGGGAGGCGACGAGCAGTACTTC. Protein: CASSFKGGDEQYF.

This clone was seen more than once but under ten times. The V gene is TRBV19, the J gene TRBJ1-1, with 7 bases identical to TRBD1. CDR1 is LNHDA, CDR2 SQIVND, per germline (reference sequence). V lost 7 bases and J lost 0; bases outside the gene matches: 5. CDR3 length: 14 amino acids. CDR3 nucleotides: TGTGCCAGTACCCTGACAGGGATGAACACTGAAGCTTTCTTT. Translated, it gives CASTLTGMNTEAFF.

V gene TRBV10-3 combines with J gene TRBJ2-5; the match to TRBD1 covers 8 bases. J lost 1 base, V lost 10 bases, and 8 bases had no gene match. Per germline, CDR1 ENHRY and CDR2 SYGVKD. The CDR3 totals 14 residues. CDR3 sequence reads: CATRQGNIQETQYF. The CDR3 nucleotides read TGTGCCACACGACAGGGGAATATCCAAGAGACCCAGTACTTC.

This clone was counted between two and nine times. The chain has TRBV7-8 and TRBJ1-1; 9 bases match TRBD1. Germline CDR1 SGHVS, CDR2 FQNEAQ. Trimming took 5 bases from V and 7 from J; bases not matched to a gene: 17. This CDR3 is built from 17 residues. The chain's CDR3 is CASSHQIGGQGAYEAFF. DNA of the CDR3: TGTGCCAGCAGCCACCAAATTGGGGGACAGGGAGCTTATGAAGCTTTCTTT. The full variable domain, with the rest looked up from reference TRBV7-8 and TRBJ1-1, is GAGVSQSPRYKVAKRGQDVALRCDPISGHVSLFWYQQALGQGPEFLTYFQNEAQLDKSGLPSDRFFAERPEGSVSTLKIQRTQQEDSAVYLCASSHQIGGQGAYEAFFGQGTRLTVV.

V usage is TRBV7-8 and J usage is TRBJ2-5; 15 bases map to TRBD2. The ends lost 0 bases at V and 1 base at J; junction bases unmatched: 9. The CDR3 spans 20 residues. From germline, CDR1 is SGHVS and CDR2 FQNEAQ. CDR3 loop: CASSLAAWTSGRARQETQYF. DNA of the CDR3: TGTGCCAGCAGCTTAGCTGCATGGACTAGCGGGAGGGCCCGCCAAGAGACCCAGTACTTC.

This chain uses TRBV19 with TRBJ1-2; D may be TRBD1 (6 bases). In germline, CDR1 is LNHDA, CDR2 SQIVND (reference sequence). Between the trimmed V and J ends, which lost 5 bases and 5 bases, there was a span of 18 bases. The CDR3 has 15 amino acids. The CDR3 coding sequence is TGTGCCAGTAGTGGCTGGACAGCTGGAGATTATGGCTACACCTTC. Protein: CASSGWTAGDYGYTF. The variable domain in full, with the rest retrieved from reference TRBV19 and TRBJ1-2, is DGGITQSPKYLFRKEGQNVTLSCEQNLNHDAMYWYRQDPGQGLRLIYYSQIVNDFQKGDIAEGYSVSREKKESFPLTVTSAQKNPTAFYLCASSGWTAGDYGYTFGSGTRLTVV.

This chain links TRBV28 with TRBJ2-5, with TRBD2 identical over 11 bases. CDR1 and CDR2 from the germline V gene are MDHEN and SYDVKM. V gave up 6 bases and J gave up 6 bases; unmatched junction bases: 3. This CDR3 comprises 13 residues. The CDR3 spells CASRGTSGKTQYF. The DNA of the CDR3 is TGTGCCAGCAGGGGGACTAGCGGAAAGACCCAGTACTTC.

This clone was counted between two and nine times. The V and J genes are TRBV4-3 and TRBJ2-4; the match to TRBD2 covers 14 bases. The germline V gene encodes CDR1 LGHNA and CDR2 YSLEER. The CDR3 is made up of 20 amino acids. Trimming cost V 3 bases and J 2 bases; bases outside gene matches: 12. CDR3 loop: CASSQASGLAGDVTKNIQYF. The CDR3 DNA sequence: TGCGCCAGCAGCCAGGCCTCGGGACTAGCGGGAGATGTTACCAAAAACATTCAGTACTTC.

The chain links TRBV6-8 to TRBJ1-2; D possibly corresponds to TRBD1 (5 bases). The V gene lost 2 bases and the J gene lost 8 bases, with 21 bases spanning the gap. CDR3 size: 16 residues. Germline CDR1 is MNHGY and CDR2 is SAAAGT. CDR3 DNA sequence: TGTGCCAGCAGTTACCATCAGGACGGGCCAGGGAACGGCTACACCTTC. Protein sequence: CASSYHQDGPGNGYTF.

V gene TRBV6-6 combines with J gene TRBJ2-2; weak D call: TRBD1 (6 bases). Germline CDR1 is MNHNY and CDR2 is SVGAGI (reference sequence). The length of the CDR3 is 14 residues. V gave up 6 bases and J gave up 3 bases, with 11 bases separating them. CDR3 sequence: CASRLQGYTGELFF. The CDR3 bases are TGTGCCAGCAGACTACAGGGTTACACCGGGGAGCTGTTTTTT.

This chain joins TRBV28 and TRBJ2-4; TRBD1 aligns across 7 bases. The CDR3 is made up of 17 amino acids. J lost 0 bases, V lost 5 bases, and 10 bases had no gene match. Germline V gene lookup returns CDR1 MDHEN and CDR2 SYDVKM. CDR3 in amino acids: CASSPTGQGVAKNIQYF. CDR3 bases: TGTGCCAGCAGTCCGACGGGGCAGGGGGTAGCCAAAAACATTCAGTACTTC.